This TCR beta chain was identified in a study of Graves' ophthalmopathy and Graves' hyperthyroidism. Symptoms, serum thyroxine and TRAb, thyroid ultrasound, and orbital computed tomography formed the diagnostic basis. About this clonotype: Antigen specificity is unknown.

Study-wide results and limits: A classifier, a 13-signature model, separated ophthalmopathy from stable hyperthyroidism with approximately 88% sensitivity and 75% to 82% specificity.

The CDR3 contains 12 residues. Germline V lookup: CDR1 KGHDR, CDR2 SFDVKD. Between the trimmed V and J ends, which lost 11 bases and 11 bases, there was a span of 18 bases. The authors amplified TCR beta CDR3 regions, and they did so from RNA transcripts for repertoire sequencing. HTBI-primed first-round RT-PCR preceded second-round multiplex PCR. TCRdb re-called the multiplex PCR reads through MiXCR, storing one row per CDR3 protein. The table has a few hundred thousand distinct CDR3 sequences, 35% to 40% seen once; the top ten hold around 4.6%. The receptor comes from an adult man with Graves' hyperthyroidism. The J gene is TRBJ1-5, the V gene TRBV24-1, with D possibly matching TRBD1 (6 bases). Source material: peripheral blood or thyroid tissue (not recorded which). CDR3: CASSREQGAQHF. The CDR3 DNA is TGTGCCAGCAGCCGCGAACAGGGAGCCCAGCATTTT.